The 9 T cell receptor beta chains in this list originate from one sample, sequenced in a study of T cell responses to AZD1222 COVID-19 vaccine. Sequencing used immunoSEQ multiplex PCR; TCRdb keeps in-frame clones, though not all of them. Altogether around 160,000 clones are present, over 80% being singletons, with the ten largest covering roughly 2.8%. The specimen was peripheral blood, collected on day 0 of MenACWY control vaccination. These receptors originate from an adult in good health.

This clone appeared a few times. Here the CDR3 DNA reads TGTGCCATCAGTGCGGGACAGAATAATTCACCCCTCCACTTT. Amino acids: CAISAGQNNSPLHF. The gene calls are TRBV10-3 and TRBJ1-6; 7 nucleotides match TRBD1. Germline values: CDR1 ENHRY, CDR2 SYGVKD. This CDR3 has 14 amino acids. Trimming took 4 bases from V and 5 from J; bases not matched to a gene: 2.

The chain recombines TRBV7-3 with TRBJ2-1, with 9 bases matching TRBD1. The CDR3 loop spans 15 amino acids. The germline CDR1 and CDR2 sequences are SGHTA and FQGTGA. Trimming took 5 bases from V and 2 from J; bases not matched to a gene: 4. CDR3 nucleotides: TGTGCCAGCAGCCGCACAGGGGGCGCCTACAATGAGCAGTTCTTC. Translation: CASSRTGGAYNEQFF.

CDR3 residues: CASSLDSRQYSNQPQHF. CDR3 nucleotides: TGTGCCAGCAGCTTAGATTCCCGACAGTACAGCAATCAGCCCCAGCATTTT. This sequence joins TRBV7-6 and TRBJ1-5; perhaps TRBD1 as D (5 bases). The CDR3 is 17 amino acids. Trimming removed 1 base from V and 1 base from J, with 14 bases in between. Germline CDR1 SGHVS, CDR2 FNYEAQ.

This chain joins TRBV4-2 and TRBJ1-2, with 12 bases identical to TRBD1. The J segment lost 8 bases and the V segment lost 0 bases, leaving 7 bases of the junction unmatched. The CDR3 covers 16 residues. The V gene's germline CDR1 is LGHNA and CDR2 YNFKEQ. The CDR3 DNA follows: TGTGCCAGCAGCCAAGATGAAGGGACAGGGGGCCTCGGCTACACCTTC. Encoded protein: CASSQDEGTGGLGYTF.

On this clone itself: One junction end disagrees with the germline gene, perhaps due to a read error. This chain uses TRBV3-1 (or the pseudogene TRBV3-2) with TRBJ2-7, with 8 bases matching TRBD2. This CDR3 has 16 residues. Germline CDR1 reads LGHDT; CDR2 reads YNNKEL (reference sequence). The chain's CDR3 is CASSQGAGAGPYEQYF. The DNA of the CDR3 is TGTGCCAGCAGTCAAGGAGCGGGGGCAGGACCCTACGAGCAGTACTTC.

This chain links TRBV5-1 with TRBJ1-5; 10 positions match TRBD1. The V and J ends lost 5 bases and 3 bases, in that order; junction bases with no gene match: 5. The germline V gene has CDR1 SGHRS and CDR2 YFSETQ. This CDR3 is 15 amino acids long. For the CDR3, the DNA is TGCGCCAGCAGTCTTGGACAGGGGGACAATCAGCCCCAGCATTTT. It encodes CASSLGQGDNQPQHF.

The chain employs TRBV24-1 and TRBJ1-1, with a weak D call TRBD1 (5 bases). V was trimmed by 0 bases and J by 0 bases, leaving 13 bases between them. Germline-derived CDR1 and CDR2 are KGHDR and SFDVKD. The CDR3 is 17 amino acids. CDR3 DNA sequence: TGTGCCACCAGTGATTTGACTGAAGAGGACATGAACACTGAAGCTTTCTTT. Translating gives CATSDLTEEDMNTEAFF.

The chain combines TRBV10-3 with TRBJ2-5; 8 bases map to TRBD1. Germline V gene sequence: CDR1 ENHRY, CDR2 SYGVKD. The CDR3 covers 15 residues. V shed 8 bases, J shed 3 bases, and the junction held 11 bases outside the gene matches. The CDR3 coding sequence is TGTGCCATCGGTACAGGGGGTACTGGTGAAGAGACCCAGTACTTC. Translating gives CAIGTGGTGEETQYF.

V usage is TRBV5-1 and J usage is TRBJ1-1, with D possibly TRBD1 on 6 matching bases. This CDR3 region has 14 residues. The V end lost 6 bases, the J end lost 6 bases, and 18 bases lay between the germline ends. Germline CDR1 SGHRS, CDR2 YFSETQ. CDR3 DNA sequence: TGCGCCAGCAAAAAGGGGGTTTCGGTCGCTGAAGCTTTCTTT. Protein: CASKKGVSVAEAFF.